One and the same sample provided the 15 T cell receptor beta chains below, sequenced in a study of T cell repertoires in cytomegalovirus infection. TCRdb reprocessed the reads with MiXCR, giving one entry per CDR3 protein. The sample shows some 680,000 distinct CDR3 sequences, 35% to 45% of them seen only once. Specimen: PBMCs. The receptors originated from a human donor in good health (CMV status not recorded). Some clones in this sample may be carry-over from other donors' samples.

As concerns this clonotype: Germline is not matched at one junction end, which may reflect a read error. This rearrangement joins TRBV7-7 to TRBJ2-1; 9 bases map to TRBD2. This CDR3 is 18 amino acids long. Germline-derived CDR1 and CDR2 are SSHAT and FNYEAQ (reference sequence). The CDR3 DNA sequence: TGTGCTAGCAGCTTAGCGATGTCTAGCGGGGACCGTAATAATGAGCAGTTCTTC. This gives the protein CASSLAMSSGDRNNEQFF.

The rearrangement links TRBV28 to TRBJ2-3, with a tentative D call TRBD1 (5 bases). Germline V gene data show CDR1 as MDHEN and CDR2 as SYDVKM. The CDR3 is made up of 15 amino acids. V lost 2 bases to trimming and J lost 2 bases, with 11 bases between them. For the CDR3, the DNA is TGTGCCAGCAGTTTAGGGGCAGCCCACACAGATACGCAGTATTTT. Protein product: CASSLGAAHTDTQYF.

The J gene is TRBJ2-3, the V gene TRBV7-9, with unresolved D. Germline V gene data show CDR1 as SEHNR and CDR2 as FQNEAQ (reference sequence). V was shortened by 6 bases and J by 2 bases, with 6 bases between the two germline ends. This CDR3 has 12 amino acids. CDR3 in DNA: TGTGCCAGCAGATGGGCCACAGATACGCAGTATTTT. Protein sequence: CASRWATDTQYF.

This clonotype appeared many times. The V call is TRBV7-6, the J call TRBJ1-1; maybe TRBD1 (5 bases). The V gene's germline CDR1 is SGHVS and CDR2 FNYEAQ. V was shortened by 1 base and J by 1 base, with 10 bases between the two germline ends. This CDR3 region has 15 residues. The CDR3 protein is CASSLVPGENTEAFF. CDR3 bases: TGTGCCAGCAGCTTAGTCCCGGGGGAGAACACTGAAGCTTTCTTT.

V is TRBV12-3 or TRBV12-4 and J is TRBJ2-1; TRBD2 aligns across 11 bases. The CDR3 contains 18 residues. The V gene end was trimmed by 5 bases and the J gene end by 3 bases; junction bases not matched to a gene: 12. The CDR3 is CASSPRIGGTSGYNEQFF. The DNA for the CDR3 is TGTGCCAGCAGTCCCAGGATTGGCGGGACTAGCGGCTACAATGAGCAGTTCTTC.

To note about this clonotype: A much larger clone is a single base away; this may be a read error. This chain connects TRBV7-2 to TRBJ2-2; D possibly corresponds to TRBD2 (5 bases). CDR1 is SGHTA, CDR2 FQGNSA, per germline. The CDR3 length is 14 residues. CDR3 protein: CASSPSRDTGEPFF. The CDR3 DNA reads TGTGCCAGCAGCCCATCACGAGACACCGGGGAGCCGTTTTTT.

This clonotype was counted between two and nine times. The genes are TRBV12-3 or TRBV12-4 and TRBJ2-5; tentative D call: TRBD1 (7 bases). The ends were cut back, 1 base at V and 5 bases at J, with 17 bases in the middle. The CDR3 has 16 residues. DNA for the CDR3: TGTGCCAGCAGTTTAGGGGTAGGAGGGGGCCGGGAGACCCAGTACTTC. Translated, it gives CASSLGVGGGRETQYF.

This clonotype is a singleton in its sample. The chain carries TRBV20-1 and TRBJ2-3; D is perhaps TRBD1 or TRBD2 (5 bases each). Between the trimmed V and J ends, which lost 3 bases and 4 bases, there was a span of 14 bases. This CDR3 contains 14 residues. Looked up from germline, CDR1 is DFQATT and CDR2 is SNEGSKA (reference sequence). The CDR3 nucleotides are TGCAGTGCTAGTGGGGGTTTGGGGGCAGATACGCAGTATTTT. Translating it yields CSASGGLGADTQYF.

This clonotype was found a few times. V and J are TRBV12-3 or TRBV12-4 and TRBJ2-7, with 9 positions matching TRBD2. The CDR3 has 14 residues. After removal of 6 bases from V and 5 bases from J, the junction contained 8 bases not matched to a gene. The CDR3 sequence is CASRPGTSYHEQYF. The CDR3 region has the DNA TGTGCCAGCAGACCCGGGACTAGCTACCACGAGCAGTACTTC.

A note on this clonotype: The junction departs from the called germline gene at one end, perhaps through a read error. V usage is TRBV6-8 and J usage is TRBJ1-1; no definite D call. The length of the CDR3 is 13 residues. The germline V gene has CDR1 MNHGY and CDR2 SAAAGT. CDR3 amino acids: CASSYSTRGSAIF. For the CDR3, the DNA is TGTGCCAGCAGTTACTCGACACGTGGATCGGCTATCTTT.

This clonotype was detected only a few times. This chain links TRBV6-5 with TRBJ2-2; tentative D call: TRBD1 (6 bases). V was pared by 6 bases and J by 6 bases, with 8 bases between. CDR3 length equals 12 residues. In germline, CDR1 is MNHEY, CDR2 SVGAGI. CDR3 protein: CASRQGPGELFF. The CDR3 bases are TGTGCCAGCAGACAGGGACCCGGGGAGCTGTTTTTT.

As regards this clonotype: A clone one base away is much larger, so this may be a read error. The V and J genes are TRBV7-2 and TRBJ2-3, with 7 bases matching TRBD1. The CDR3 contains 15 residues. Germline values: CDR1 SGHTA, CDR2 FQGNSA. In DNA, the CDR3 is TGTGCCAGAAGCTTACAGGGGCCGGGCACAGATACGCAGTATTTT. Translated: CARSLQGPGTDTQYF.

J is TRBJ2-7 and V is TRBV20-1; 10 bases are a match to TRBD2. Per the germline V gene, CDR1 is DFQATT and CDR2 is SNEGSKA (reference sequence). This CDR3 contains 15 residues. The J segment lost 5 bases and the V segment lost 2 bases, leaving 9 bases of the junction unmatched. The CDR3 protein is CSARSASGSLNEQYF. CDR3 DNA sequence: TGCAGTGCTAGATCCGCTAGCGGGAGCCTGAACGAGCAGTACTTC.

V is TRBV6-6 and J is TRBJ1-5, with TRBD1 as a possible D gene (6 bases). The CDR3 consists of 14 residues. V shed 5 bases and J shed 5 bases, with 13 bases lying between them. CDR1 and CDR2 (germline): MNHNY, SVGAGI (reference sequence). CDR3 sequence reads: CASSPTGSHQPQHF. CDR3 sequence (DNA): TGTGCCAGCAGTCCAACAGGGTCCCATCAGCCCCAGCATTTT.

The chain has TRBV6-6 and TRBJ1-3, with unresolved D. The length of the CDR3 is 15 residues. Trimming removed 0 bases from V and 7 bases from J, with 13 bases in between. Germline CDR1 reads MNHNY; CDR2 reads SVGAGI (reference sequence). This CDR3 is CASSYSSGGGNTIYF. CDR3 DNA: TGTGCCAGCAGTTACTCGAGCGGAGGAGGGAACACCATATATTTT.